This T cell receptor beta chain stems from a study of T cells expressing NK-cell markers. About the research overall: The study drew TCR beta repertoires from sorted CD3+CD56+NKG2C+, CD3+CD56+NKG2C- and CD3+CD56-NKG2C+ T cells. HCMV seropositivity characterized most of the eight sequenced donors, and seronegativity one.

TCRdb reprocessed the 5' RACE reads; each CDR3 protein has one entry and no DNA is given. Here the sample table reports some 340,000 distinct CDR3 sequences. The CDR3 has 15 residues. CDR1 and CDR2 (germline): DFQATT, SNEGSKA (reference sequence). This clonotype was sampled from a man aged 18 to 69 in good health. The chain carries TRBV20-1 and TRBJ2-1; TCRdb lists TRBD2, though no DNA is available to test this call. Specimen: blood T cells: a sorted CD56 or NKG2C T cell subset, CD4+ or CD8+ T cells, or bulk PBMC T cells (not recorded which). CDR3 amino acids: CSAKPSGGYYNEQFF.